Shown below are 9 T cell receptor beta chains from a single sample sequenced in a study of T cell responses to AZD1222 COVID-19 vaccine. Produced via immunoSEQ multiplex PCR; TCRdb's table is partial and in-frame only. The sample carries 90,000 to 150,000 clones, roughly 90% recorded once. Source: peripheral blood, taken on day 0 of AZD1222 vaccination. All receptors derive from an adult in good health.

This rearrangement joins TRBV6-5 to TRBJ1-5; 7 bases are shared with TRBD1. Germline assignment: CDR1 MNHEY and CDR2 SVGAGI. CDR3 size: 13 residues. J gave up 14 bases and V 6 bases, and 13 bases lay outside the gene matches. The CDR3 region has the DNA TGTGCCAGCAGCTCAAACAGGGGAGTCTATGAGCATTTT. Translated: CASSSNRGVYEHF.

The chain has TRBV5-5 and TRBJ1-4, with 8 bases fitting TRBD1. Germline CDR1 reads SGHKS; CDR2 reads YYEKEE (reference sequence). The CDR3 totals 16 residues. V shed 4 bases and J 4 bases; nucleotides not matched to a gene: 9. CDR3 in DNA: TGTGCCAGCAGCGATCAGGGGGCGCTGGGTAATGAAAAACTGTTTTTT. It is translated as CASSDQGALGNEKLFF.

This chain uses TRBV20-1 with TRBJ2-7; 8 bases map to TRBD2. The CDR3 is 14 residues long. The germline CDR1 and CDR2 sequences are DFQATT and SNEGSKA (reference sequence). The junction had 6 bases not matched to a gene; V was cut back by 3 bases and J by 2 bases. The CDR3 coding sequence is TGCAGTGCTAGTCGCCGGGAGGGGCCCTACGAGCAGTACTTC. Protein product: CSASRREGPYEQYF.

The V gene is TRBV11-2, the J gene TRBJ1-2, with a possible D match to TRBD1 (6 bases). CDR3 size: 15 residues. V was pared by 0 bases and J by 4 bases, with 12 bases between. Germline assignment: CDR1 SGHAT and CDR2 FQNNGV. CDR3 coding DNA: TGTGCCAGCAGCTTAGATGGCAGGGGCCCCTATGGCTACACCTTC. This translates into CASSLDGRGPYGYTF.

The rearrangement joins TRBV11-1 to TRBJ1-3, with D possibly TRBD1 on 5 matching bases. V shed 4 bases and J shed 4 bases, with 14 bases lying between them. The germline V gene encodes CDR1 SGHAT and CDR2 FQDESV (reference sequence). The CDR3 runs to 15 residues. CDR3 nucleotide sequence: TGTGCCAGCAGCTGGGACGAGATCGAGGGAAACACCATATATTTT. As protein: CASSWDEIEGNTIYF.

The rearrangement joins TRBV7-9 to TRBJ1-1; 8 positions agree with TRBD1. Germline V lookup: CDR1 SEHNR, CDR2 FQNEAQ (reference sequence). The J segment lost 4 bases and the V segment lost 5 bases, leaving 3 bases of the junction unmatched. The CDR3 runs to 13 residues. The CDR3: CASSLGQGTEAFF. CDR3 coding DNA: TGTGCCAGCAGCCTAGGACAGGGCACTGAAGCTTTCTTT.

The CDR3 is CASSDQGARQPQHF. CDR3 nucleotides: TGTGCCAGCAGTGATCAGGGGGCGCGTCAGCCCCAGCATTTT. This chain links TRBV2 with TRBJ1-5; 8 bases are a match to TRBD1. Germline-derived CDR1 and CDR2 are SNHLY and FYNNEI. Trimming took 3 bases from V and 6 from J; bases not matched to a gene: 4. The CDR3 is 14 residues long.

The chain employs TRBV24-1 and TRBJ2-2; perhaps D is TRBD1 or TRBD2 (5 bases each). This CDR3 has 15 amino acids. Per the germline V gene, CDR1 is KGHDR and CDR2 is SFDVKD. The V end was cut by 2 bases, the J end by 4 bases, with 10 bases between. As DNA, the CDR3 is TGTGCCACCAGTGATTCCCGGGGCGGCACCGGGGAGCTGTTTTTT. Protein: CATSDSRGGTGELFF.

The chain joins TRBV5-7 to TRBJ2-5; TRBD2 might be the D (5 bases). TRBV5-7 is designated an ORF whose function remains uncertain. This CDR3 is 15 amino acids long. V shed 5 bases and J shed 5 bases, with 19 bases lying between them. As DNA, the CDR3 is TGTGCCAGCAGACATTGGGTGAGGGTTCGCGAGACCCAGTACTTC. It encodes CASRHWVRVRETQYF.